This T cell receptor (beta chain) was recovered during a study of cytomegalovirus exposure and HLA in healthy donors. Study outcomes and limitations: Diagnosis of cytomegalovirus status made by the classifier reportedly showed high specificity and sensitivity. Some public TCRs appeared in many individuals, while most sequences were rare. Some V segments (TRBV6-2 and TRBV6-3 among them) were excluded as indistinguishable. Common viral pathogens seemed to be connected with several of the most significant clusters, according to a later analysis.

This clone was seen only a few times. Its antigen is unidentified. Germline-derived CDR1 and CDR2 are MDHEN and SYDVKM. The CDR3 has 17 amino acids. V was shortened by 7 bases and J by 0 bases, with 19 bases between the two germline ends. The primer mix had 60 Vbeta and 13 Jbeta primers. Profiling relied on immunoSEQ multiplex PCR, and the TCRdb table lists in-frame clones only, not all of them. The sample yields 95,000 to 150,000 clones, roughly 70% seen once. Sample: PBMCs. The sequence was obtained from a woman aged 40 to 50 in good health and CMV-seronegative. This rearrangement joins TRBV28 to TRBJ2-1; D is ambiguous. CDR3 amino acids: CASTTFSRSDSYNEQFF. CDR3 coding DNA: TGTGCCAGCACCACTTTCTCTAGGAGTGACTCCTACAATGAGCAGTTCTTC.